Sequencing of this T cell receptor (beta chain) was carried out in a study of shared clonotypes between healthy human individuals. Whole-study context: Three plates each covered CD4 naive and memory; CD8 naive two, CD8 memory one.

Looked up from germline, CDR1 is GTSNPN and CDR2 is SVGIG (reference sequence). The CDR3 is made up of 14 amino acids. Trimming took 0 bases from V and 4 from J, leaving 9 bases between them. CD4+ cell separation produced CD45RA+ naive and CD45RA-negative memory subsets. The method was immunoSEQ multiplex PCR; TCRdb's version includes in-frame clones alone and lacks a portion of them. The sample consists of about 2 million clones, 95% of them appearing once. This sequence was found in a man aged 18 to 35 in good health. The gene calls are TRBV30 and TRBJ2-2; D is ambiguous. What was sequenced was naive CD4+ T cells sorted from blood. Subset in this sample: CD45RA+ positively selected. This chain's CDR3 is CAWSVLLSTGELFF. In DNA form, the CDR3 reads TGTGCCTGGAGTGTGTTACTAAGCACCGGGGAGCTGTTTTTT.